One sample yielded the 14 T cell receptor beta chains listed below, sequenced in a study of T cell changes during pregnancy in multiple sclerosis. Libraries were prepared by immunoSEQ multiplex PCR; TCRdb keeps only in-frame clonotypes and omits some of them. The top ten clones hold roughly 0.45% of a sample with 25,000 to 35,000 clones, more than 75% of them seen once. The sequencing here drew on CD4+ T cells from peripheral blood mononuclear cells, taken in the second trimester of pregnancy. The receptor source for this set is a female donor in good health, enrolled as a control in a pregnancy study.

The chain is built from TRBV19 and TRBJ2-7; TRBD1 is a possible D gene (6 bases). Germline assignment: CDR1 LNHDA and CDR2 SQIVND (reference sequence). The V end was cut by 5 bases, the J end by 7 bases, with 15 bases between. The CDR3 spans 13 residues. The DNA for the CDR3 is TGTGCCAGTAGTGTACAGGGAACGGGAGAGCAGTACTTC. Protein: CASSVQGTGEQYF.

The chain combines TRBV5-1 with TRBJ2-7; 7 bases fit TRBD1. V shed 5 bases, J shed 2 bases, and the junction held 4 bases outside the gene matches. The CDR3 sequence is 13 residues long. Germline-derived CDR1 and CDR2 are SGHRS and YFSETQ. The CDR3 bases are TGCGCCAGCAGTAGGGACAGACCCTACGAGCAGTACTTC. Translating it yields CASSRDRPYEQYF. Full variable domain (remainder filled in from reference TRBV5-1 and TRBJ2-7): KAGVTQTPRYLIKTRGQQVTLSCSPISGHRSVSWYQQTPGQGLQFLFEYFSETQRNKGNFPGRFSGRQFSNSRSEMNVSTLELGDSALYLCASSRDRPYEQYFGPGTRLTVT.

The gene calls are TRBV9 and TRBJ2-7; D gene uncertain. This CDR3 is built from 14 residues. Germline V CDR1 and CDR2: SGDLS, YYNGEE. Trimming shortened V by 0 bases and J by 3 bases, and 10 bases separated the two germline ends. Here the CDR3 reads CASSVGTAVYEQYF. The CDR3 nucleotides are TGTGCCAGCAGCGTAGGAACGGCGGTCTACGAGCAGTACTTC.

This clone was recorded once. V gene TRBV6-5 combines with J gene TRBJ1-2; a weak D match, TRBD1 (5 bases). Germline V gene lookup returns CDR1 MNHEY and CDR2 SVGAGI. The CDR3 is made up of 13 amino acids. V was shortened by 2 bases and J by 5 bases, with 9 bases between the two germline ends. The CDR3 spells CASSYREGYGYTF. The CDR3 DNA reads as TGTGCCAGCAGTTACAGGGAGGGGTATGGCTACACCTTC.

The J gene is TRBJ1-5, the V gene TRBV10-2, with TRBD1 matching 7 bases. The CDR3 runs to 14 residues. The V and J ends lost 6 bases and 5 bases, in that order; junction bases with no gene match: 7. CDR1 is WSHSY, CDR2 SAAADI, per germline. In nucleotides, the CDR3 is TGCGCCAGCAGCCCCCGGGACAGCTATCAGCCCCAGCATTTT. This sequence encodes CASSPRDSYQPQHF.

V and J are TRBV5-1 and TRBJ2-1; 11 bases align to TRBD2. The V segment lost 2 bases and the J segment 6 bases; nucleotides outside the gene matches: 4. The CDR3 runs 15 residues. CDR1 SGHRS and CDR2 YFSETQ come from the germline V gene. The CDR3 DNA follows: TGCGCCAGCAGCTTCCTAGCGGGGGGACGCAATGAGCAGTTCTTC. This translates into CASSFLAGGRNEQFF.

The chain's CDR3 is CASSPLANTGELFF. CDR3 DNA: TGTGCCAGCAGTCCTCTAGCGAACACCGGGGAGCTGTTTTTT. The V call is TRBV11-2, the J call TRBJ2-2; D is unresolved. Germline lookup yields CDR1 SGHAT and CDR2 FQNNGV. The germline V and J ends were trimmed by 6 bases and 0 bases, with 8 bases remaining between them. The CDR3 covers 14 residues.

The rearrangement joins TRBV19 to TRBJ1-2, with 11 positions matching TRBD1. CDR1 and CDR2 (germline): LNHDA, SQIVND (reference sequence). The trim removed 4 bases at V and 5 bases at J, leaving 12 bases unmatched. The CDR3 is 17 amino acids. The CDR3 DNA reads TGTGCCAGTAGTACAGGAAGGACAGGGGGCGCGGGGTATGGCTACACCTTC. Its translation is CASSTGRTGGAGYGYTF. The entire variable domain, with the rest obtained from reference TRBV19 and TRBJ1-2, is as follows: DGGITQSPKYLFRKEGQNVTLSCEQNLNHDAMYWYRQDPGQGLRLIYYSQIVNDFQKGDIAEGYSVSREKKESFPLTVTSAQKNPTAFYLCASSTGRTGGAGYGYTFGSGTRLTVV.

This chain connects TRBV5-4 to TRBJ2-1; 8 positions agree with TRBD2. Germline-derived CDR1 and CDR2 are SGHNT and YYREEE (reference sequence). J lost 8 bases, V lost 5 bases, and 15 bases had no gene match. There are 16 residues in the CDR3. The CDR3 sequence is CASREGSAGVGDEQFF. The CDR3 bases are TGTGCCAGCAGGGAGGGTTCAGCGGGAGTAGGAGATGAGCAGTTCTTC.

The rearrangement uses TRBV30 and TRBJ2-5, with TRBD2 matching over 10 bases. Germline V gene sequence: CDR1 GTSNPN, CDR2 SVGIG (reference sequence). The CDR3 consists of 15 residues. Losses at the gene ends were 5 bases for V and 1 base for J; bases not matched to a gene: 7. CDR3 DNA: TGTGCCTGGGGGGGGGCTAGCGGGGGCCAAGAGACCCAGTACTTC. This codes for CAWGGASGGQETQYF.

This clone has a single count. J is TRBJ2-1 and V is TRBV30; 7 bases are a match to TRBD2. This CDR3 region has 11 residues. CDR1 GTSNPN and CDR2 SVGIG come from the germline V gene (reference sequence). V dropped 3 bases and J dropped 11; count of bases not matched to a gene: 4. This CDR3 reads CAWSLGGKQFF. The DNA of the CDR3 is TGTGCCTGGAGCCTGGGGGGGAAGCAGTTCTTC.

The chain combines TRBV29-1 with TRBJ1-1; D not certain. This CDR3 spans 14 amino acids. Per the germline V gene, CDR1 is SQVTM and CDR2 is ANQGSEA. Between the trimmed V and J ends, which lost 1 base and 4 bases, there was a span of 13 bases. Here the CDR3 reads CSVEGGGLGTEAFF. CDR3 in DNA: TGCAGCGTTGAAGGTGGAGGGCTGGGCACTGAAGCTTTCTTT.

This chain uses TRBV6-5 with TRBJ2-1; TRBD2 is a possible D gene (7 bases). The ends were cut back, 0 bases at V and 6 bases at J, with 12 bases in the middle. The V gene's germline CDR1 is MNHEY and CDR2 SVGAGI. CDR3 length: 15 amino acids. CDR3 sequence reads: CASSYSGGPGNEQFF. Written as DNA, the CDR3 is TGTGCCAGCAGTTACTCGGGGGGGCCGGGCAATGAGCAGTTCTTC.

This clone was seen a single time. This chain links TRBV27 with TRBJ2-3, with TRBD2 matching over 9 bases. This CDR3 contains 18 residues. CDR1 and CDR2 from the germline V gene are MNHEY and SMNVEV (reference sequence). Germline trimming cut 3 bases from V and 0 bases from J; bases unmatched to any gene: 10. The CDR3 sequence: CASSFLRGGEGSTDTQYF. CDR3 DNA: TGTGCCAGCAGTTTCCTCCGCGGGGGGGAGGGTAGCACAGATACGCAGTATTTT.